This T cell receptor (delta chain) was documented in a study of gamma delta lymphoproliferative disorders and STAT genes. Study as a whole: Delta libraries were made per EuroClonality-NGS working group procedure. The study's findings and limits: In whole-repertoire clustering, gamma separated patients from controls, unlike delta.

Sequencing used genomic DNA taken from PBMCs of patients and controls. TCRdb reapplied CATT to the multiplex PCR reads. The sample has 950 to 1,500 delta-chain clones; about 1.9% are singletons. Germline values: CDR1 TVYSNPD, CDR2 GDNSRS (reference sequence). The CDR3 consists of 20 residues. Notes on this clone: Its cognate antigen is unknown. A far bigger clonotype differs at one base, so this is likely a read error. The sample contains more than one DNA sequence encoding this CDR3.

J is TRDJ1 and V is TRDV3, with TRDD3 matching 10 bases. Source material: blood. The sequence was obtained from a human donor in good health. The DNA of the CDR3 is TGTGCCTACGACTTCCCCAAATATACTGGGGGATTGATGTACACCGATAAACTTATCTTT. Translating it yields CAYDFPKYTGGLMYTDKLIF.